This T cell receptor (beta chain) comes out of a study of cytomegalovirus exposure and HLA in healthy donors. The PCR contained 60 Vbeta and 13 Jbeta primers. Clones were sequenced by immunoSEQ multiplex PCR, and TCRdb holds only the in-frame ones, with some missing. In the table there are about 140,000 clones, over 70% of which are singletons. J gave up 6 bases and V 6 bases, and 6 bases lay outside the gene matches. CDR3 length: 14 residues. Germline assignment: CDR1 MGHRA and CDR2 YSYEKL. V is TRBV4-1 and J is TRBJ1-5, with 9 bases identical to TRBD1. Specimen: PBMCs. This receptor was taken from a man in his forties in good health and CMV-seronegative. CDR3 nucleotide sequence: TGCGCCAGCAGTGCCGGGACAGGGTTTCAGCCCCAGCATTTT. This translates into CASSAGTGFQPQHF.